This entry features one T cell receptor (beta chain) sequence. Its antigen is as yet unknown. This CDR3 has 12 amino acids. V gave up 6 bases and J gave up 2 bases, with 7 bases separating them. Germline V gene lookup returns CDR1 MNHEY and CDR2 SVGAGI. Using immunoSEQ multiplex PCR, the repertoire was profiled, and TCRdb retains in-frame clones only, with some absent. The data show 50,000 to 65,000 clones, more than 80% seen once. The sample comes from a study of vaccination effects on CD4 cells after COVID-19. Antigen-specific CD4+ T cells were first expanded with viral peptide pools by the ViraFEST assay and only then sequenced. Researchers isolated CD4+ T cells once less than twelve days of culture had elapsed. Nobody among the vaccine recipients had prior SARS-CoV-2 infection (nucleocapsid antibodies were negative).

Specimen: CD4+ T cells from PBMCs cultured with HCoV-229E spike peptides, collected before COVID-19 vaccination. This sequence was found in a human donor who received a COVID-19 vaccine. V gene TRBV6-5 combines with J gene TRBJ1-1, with a tentative D call TRBD1 (5 bases). The DNA of the CDR3 is TGTGCCAGCAGCGACAGAAACACTGAAGCTTTCTTT. Translated: CASSDRNTEAFF.